The 4 T cell receptor beta chains given below trace back to one sample, sequenced in a study of blood T cell repertoires in COVID-19 (dated by TCRdb to 2018 to 2021). Library preparation was by the immunoSEQ multiplex PCR assay. In its TCRdb copy, this immuneACCESS table keeps in-frame sequences only and misses some clones. Where compared with another copy, unresolved V genes explain less than half of these, and the others have no known cause. In all, the sample holds 200,000 to 250,000 clones, and around 88% of those were seen once. Roughly 14% of the sample lies in the top ten. Sequenced: PBMCs or T cells enriched from blood (not recorded which). These receptors all come from a woman aged 45-65 years with acute COVID-19.

The rearrangement uses TRBV10-3 and TRBJ2-6; a possible D gene is TRBD1 (6 bases). The CDR3 spans 14 residues. CDR1 is ENHRY, CDR2 SYGVKD, per germline. V shed 6 bases and J shed 0 bases, with 6 bases lying between them. CDR3 region: CAIRDSSGANVLTF. Here the CDR3 DNA reads TGTGCCATCAGGGACAGCTCTGGGGCCAACGTCCTGACTTTC.

In its sample, this clone was seen a few times. V gene TRBV5-1 combines with J gene TRBJ1-4, with TRBD1 matching over 9 bases. The CDR3 runs to 14 residues. Germline lookup yields CDR1 SGHRS and CDR2 YFSETQ. Losses at the gene ends were 5 bases for V and 5 bases for J; bases not matched to a gene: 4. CDR3 residues: CASRTGGVNEKLFF. Here the CDR3 DNA reads TGCGCCAGCAGGACAGGGGGAGTGAATGAAAAACTGTTTTTT.

The rearrangement links TRBV4-3 to TRBJ2-1, with 9 bases matching TRBD1. Germline V gene lookup returns CDR1 LGHNA and CDR2 YSLEER. J gave up 8 bases and V 4 bases, and 9 bases lay outside the gene matches. The CDR3 covers 15 residues. The CDR3 DNA reads TGCGCCAGCAGCCGGCAGGGACAGGGTTTATATGAGCAGTTCTTC. Its translation: CASSRQGQGLYEQFF.

This chain uses TRBV10-3 with TRBJ1-5, with TRBD1 matching over 7 bases. CDR1 and CDR2 (germline): ENHRY, SYGVKD. V was clipped by 5 bases and J by 4 bases; unmatched bases: 5. This CDR3 is built from 14 residues. In DNA, the CDR3 is TGTGCCATCAGTCTACAGGGGCTAAATCAGCCCCAGCATTTT. Translation gives CAISLQGLNQPQHF.